The 32 T cell receptor beta chains below were found in one sample sequenced in a study of blood T cell repertoires in COVID-19. Some clones are missing from TCRdb's copy, which holds only in-frame ones; the method was immunoSEQ multiplex PCR. This table holds some 310,000 clones, 85% to 90% found once. The sample taken for sequencing was peripheral blood. These receptors all stem from a woman aged 40 to 49 with COVID-19, enrolled during active disease.

The chain recombines TRBV5-1 with TRBJ1-4, with D perhaps matching TRBD1 (6 bases). V gave up 3 bases and J gave up 0 bases, with 12 bases separating them. This CDR3 spans 16 amino acids. Germline V gives CDR1 SGHRS, CDR2 YFSETQ. Here the CDR3 DNA reads TGCGCCAGCAGCTCGGGACACTTTGCAACTAATGAAAAACTGTTTTTT. Encoded protein: CASSSGHFATNEKLFF. Drawing the rest from reference TRBV5-1 and TRBJ1-4, the complete variable domain is KAGVTQTPRYLIKTRGQQVTLSCSPISGHRSVSWYQQTPGQGLQFLFEYFSETQRNKGNFPGRFSGRQFSNSRSEMNVSTLELGDSALYLCASSSGHFATNEKLFFGSGTQLSVL.

This sequence joins TRBV9 and TRBJ1-3; D is unresolved. Between the trimmed V and J ends, which lost 5 bases and 2 bases, there was a span of 5 bases. Germline V gives CDR1 SGDLS, CDR2 YYNGEE. This CDR3 is built from 12 residues. CDR3 in amino acids: CASSATGNTIYF. Written as DNA, the CDR3 is TGTGCCAGCAGTGCTACTGGAAACACCATATATTTT.

V usage is TRBV12-5 and J usage is TRBJ2-7; 8 bases line up with TRBD1. V shed 5 bases and J 6 bases; nucleotides not matched to a gene: 3. This CDR3 comprises 12 residues. Germline CDR1 and CDR2: LGHNT and FRNRAP. CDR3 protein: CASGEDRAEQYF. The CDR3 DNA follows: TGTGCTAGTGGTGAGGACAGGGCCGAGCAGTACTTC. Complete variable domain (other parts from reference TRBV12-5 and TRBJ2-7): DARVTQTPRHKVTEMGQEVTMRCQPILGHNTVFWYRQTMMQGLELLAYFRNRAPLDDSGMPKDRFSAEMPDATLATLKIQPSEPRDSAVYFCASGEDRAEQYFGPGTRLTVT.

V usage is TRBV18 and J usage is TRBJ2-1; 8 nucleotides align to TRBD2. The trim removed 0 bases at V and 0 bases at J, leaving 10 bases unmatched. Germline V lookup: CDR1 KGHSH, CDR2 LQKENI. This CDR3 is 19 amino acids long. The DNA for the CDR3 is TGTGCCAGCTCACCACCGACCGAGGTCAGCGGGAGCTCCTACAATGAGCAGTTCTTC. Encoded protein: CASSPPTEVSGSSYNEQFF.

The chain joins TRBV6-5 to TRBJ1-4, with a weak D call TRBD1 (6 bases). In germline, CDR1 is MNHEY, CDR2 SVGAGI. The CDR3 is 14 residues long. V was pared by 7 bases and J by 3 bases, with 12 bases between. The CDR3 loop reads CASILGGPNEKLFF. The CDR3 DNA reads TGTGCCAGCATCCTGGGGGGGCCTAATGAAAAACTGTTTTTT.

This clone occurred once. This chain connects TRBV5-6 to TRBJ2-1; the match to TRBD1 covers 8 bases. Germline V lookup: CDR1 SGHDT, CDR2 YYEEEE. With V trimmed by 3 bases and J by 12 bases, 2 bases remained unmatched. The CDR3 spans 11 residues. The chain's CDR3 is CASSWTGMQFF. The CDR3 coding sequence is TGTGCCAGCAGCTGGACAGGGATGCAGTTCTTC.

The rearrangement joins TRBV27 to TRBJ2-7; 7 bases match TRBD1. Germline lookup yields CDR1 MNHEY and CDR2 SMNVEV (reference sequence). J was trimmed by 3 bases and V by 5 bases; bases with no gene match: 10. The CDR3 is 15 residues long. Here the CDR3 DNA reads TGTGCCAGCAGTCTGACGGGACAGCCCATCTACGAGCAGTACTTC. This gives the protein CASSLTGQPIYEQYF.

The CDR3 bases are TGTGCCAGCAGCTTATCCGGACAGTGGGGTTACGAGCAGTACTTC. This codes for CASSLSGQWGYEQYF. The V gene is TRBV7-2, the J gene TRBJ2-7; perhaps TRBD1 as D (6 bases). The ends were cut back, 2 bases at V and 4 bases at J, with 15 bases in the middle. Germline V gives CDR1 SGHTA, CDR2 FQGNSA. The CDR3 extends over 15 amino acids.

The V gene is TRBV6-5, the J gene TRBJ2-7; 9 nucleotides agree with TRBD1. Unmatched junction bases numbered 8, after V lost 5 bases and J lost 3 bases. The germline gives CDR1 MNHEY, CDR2 SVGAGI. This CDR3 has 15 amino acids. The CDR3 loop is CASSPMGQGYYEQYF. CDR3 coding DNA: TGTGCCAGCAGTCCCATGGGACAGGGATACTACGAGCAGTACTTC.

J is TRBJ1-6 and V is TRBV6-4, with D perhaps matching TRBD1 (5 bases). The ends were cut back, 8 bases at V and 0 bases at J, with 5 bases in the middle. The CDR3 totals 13 residues. Looked up from germline, CDR1 is MRHNA and CDR2 is SNTAGT. The CDR3: CASQGSYNSPLHF. DNA for the CDR3: TGTGCCAGCCAGGGCTCCTATAATTCACCCCTCCACTTT.

This chain uses TRBV19 with TRBJ2-2, with D possibly TRBD1 on 5 matching bases. This CDR3 contains 13 residues. V lost 8 bases and J lost 3, with 10 bases in between. Germline CDR1 and CDR2: LNHDA and SQIVND (reference sequence). DNA of the CDR3: TGTGCCAGTTTCCAGGGATACACCGGGGAGCTGTTTTTT. Protein: CASFQGYTGELFF.

The rearrangement joins TRBV6-5 to TRBJ2-1; TRBD2 aligns across 12 bases. J gave up 8 bases and V 5 bases, and 7 bases lay outside the gene matches. Germline loops: CDR1 MNHEY, CDR2 SVGAGI. The CDR3 extends over 15 amino acids. The CDR3 is CASSTLAGGRDEQFF. For the CDR3, the DNA is TGTGCCAGCAGTACACTAGCGGGGGGCCGGGATGAGCAGTTCTTC.

As concerns this clone: One end of the junction fails to match germline, which may point to a read error. The rearrangement links TRBV7-7 to TRBJ1-3; tentative D call: TRBD1 (5 bases). The CDR3 runs to 16 residues. Germline CDR1 is SSHAT and CDR2 is FNYEAQ (reference sequence). CDR3 sequence: CASSAGPASSGNTIYF. In DNA, the CDR3 is TGTGCTAGCAGCGCGGGACCGGCATCTTCTGGAAACACCATATATTTT.

The chain links TRBV7-3 to TRBJ2-6, with TRBD1 identical over 8 bases. With V trimmed by 5 bases and J by 0 bases, 6 bases remained unmatched. The CDR3 runs 17 residues. Germline CDR1 reads SGHTA; CDR2 reads FQGTGA. CDR3 region: CASSNTGGPSGANVLTF. DNA for the CDR3: TGTGCCAGCAGCAATACAGGGGGACCCTCTGGGGCCAACGTCCTGACTTTC.

The chain joins TRBV4-1 to TRBJ2-5; the match to TRBD1 covers 9 bases. V lost 6 bases and J lost 5; bases outside the gene matches: 10. CDR1 is MGHRA and CDR2 is YSYEKL in the germline V gene. The CDR3 is 15 amino acids. The CDR3 DNA reads as TGCGCCAGCAGGAGCTGGACAGGGGTATCGGAGACCCAGTACTTC. The encoded protein is CASRSWTGVSETQYF.

The V call is TRBV7-3, the J call TRBJ2-1; D is perhaps TRBD2 (7 bases). The CDR3 runs 14 residues. CDR1 and CDR2 from the germline V gene are SGHTA and FQGTGA. V was clipped by 5 bases and J by 7 bases, with 15 bases between them. CDR3 coding DNA: TGTGCCAGCAGCCCCGGGGGAGGGGGAAATGAGCAGTTCTTC. Translated: CASSPGGGGNEQFF.

The J gene is TRBJ2-3, the V gene TRBV5-1, with 7 bases that match TRBD2. V lost 2 bases, J lost 6 bases, and 6 bases stayed unmatched. CDR1 is SGHRS and CDR2 is YFSETQ in the germline V gene. The CDR3 has 14 residues. CDR3: CASSLERDVDTQYF. CDR3 sequence (DNA): TGCGCCAGCAGCTTAGAGCGGGATGTTGATACGCAGTATTTT.

This chain connects TRBV6-2 or TRBV6-3 to TRBJ2-7; possible D gene TRBD2, 6 bases. V was shortened by 5 bases and J by 0 bases, with 11 bases between the two germline ends. CDR1 is MNHEY and CDR2 is SVGEGT in the germline V gene. The CDR3 is 14 residues long. CDR3 nucleotides: TGTGCCAGCAGTCCGGGACTCAGCTCCTACGAGCAGTACTTC. It encodes CASSPGLSSYEQYF.

The chain links TRBV18 to TRBJ2-3, with TRBD2 matching 8 bases. Germline lookup yields CDR1 KGHSH and CDR2 LQKENI. J lost 2 bases, V lost 6 bases, and 7 bases had no gene match. The CDR3 runs 15 residues. CDR3 region: CASSPTSGATDTQYF. For the CDR3, the DNA is TGTGCCAGCTCTCCAACTAGCGGAGCCACAGATACGCAGTATTTT.

The count of this clone is one. This chain links TRBV5-6 with TRBJ2-7, with a tentative D call TRBD2 (6 bases). The CDR3 loop spans 14 amino acids. CDR1 is SGHDT, CDR2 YYEEEE, per germline. V was shortened by 2 bases and J by 4 bases, with 13 bases between the two germline ends. In nucleotides, the CDR3 is TGTGCCAGCAGCTTTGGCGGGGAGGAATACGAGCAGTACTTC. It encodes CASSFGGEEYEQYF.

The rearrangement joins TRBV7-8 to TRBJ2-1, with 8 nucleotides matching TRBD1. CDR1 and CDR2 from the germline V gene are SGHVS and FQNEAQ. The CDR3 has 15 amino acids. J was trimmed by 0 bases and V by 3 bases; bases with no gene match: 1. The CDR3 DNA reads as TGTGCCAGCAGCTTTACAGGGGGCTCCTACAATGAGCAGTTCTTC. As protein: CASSFTGGSYNEQFF.

This rearrangement joins TRBV4-1 to TRBJ2-7; 10 nucleotides align to TRBD2. Germline V gene sequence: CDR1 MGHRA, CDR2 YSYEKL. After removal of 0 bases from V and 6 bases from J, the junction contained 17 bases not matched to a gene. CDR3 length: 19 residues. The CDR3 sequence: CASSQDFFLPGLALLEQYF. The CDR3 DNA reads as TGCGCCAGCAGCCAAGATTTTTTCCTACCGGGACTAGCGTTACTCGAGCAGTACTTC.

This sequence joins TRBV18 and TRBJ1-1, with D perhaps TRBD1 (6 bases). The CDR3 runs 15 residues. Germline CDR1 and CDR2: KGHSH and LQKENI. The V end was cut by 3 bases, the J end by 0 bases, with 11 bases between. DNA for the CDR3: TGTGCCAGCTCACCTCTGACAGGAATGAACACTGAAGCTTTCTTT. It is translated as CASSPLTGMNTEAFF.

The chain carries TRBV15 and TRBJ2-5; a weak D match, TRBD2 (5 bases). This CDR3 spans 16 amino acids. Per germline, CDR1 LNHNV and CDR2 YYDKDF (reference sequence). The V end lost 3 bases, the J end lost 3 bases, and 17 bases lay between the germline ends. Written as DNA, the CDR3 is TGTGCCACCAGCAGCGCCGGGCTACTCGGGAAAGAGACCCAGTACTTC. It encodes CATSSAGLLGKETQYF.

The CDR3 reads CASSSGTPGGSQYF. CDR3 in DNA: TGTGCCAGCAGCTCCGGGACCCCGGGGGGGTCCCAGTACTTC. The V call is TRBV7-2, the J call TRBJ2-5; 8 bases map to TRBD2. The CDR3 runs 14 residues. CDR1 is SGHTA and CDR2 is FQGNSA in the germline V gene. J lost 9 bases, V lost 4 bases, and 10 bases had no gene match.

The rearrangement joins TRBV18 to TRBJ2-2; a weak D match, TRBD2 (6 bases). The CDR3 contains 15 residues. Germline values: CDR1 KGHSH, CDR2 LQKENI. The V end lost 4 bases, the J end lost 4 bases, and 13 bases lay between the germline ends. The DNA of the CDR3 is TGTGCCAGCTCACGGGAGGCAGGGTTCACCGGGGAGCTGTTTTTT. Protein sequence: CASSREAGFTGELFF.

The chain uses TRBV5-1 and TRBJ2-5, with D uncertain. Germline CDR1 SGHRS, CDR2 YFSETQ. This CDR3 has 13 amino acids. Trimming took 5 bases from V and 0 from J, leaving 8 bases between them. The CDR3 DNA reads TGCGCCAGCAGTCGGTCCTACCAAGAGACCCAGTACTTC. This codes for CASSRSYQETQYF. Based on the CDR3 plus reference TRBV5-1 and TRBJ2-5, the full variable domain is KAGVTQTPRYLIKTRGQQVTLSCSPISGHRSVSWYQQTPGQGLQFLFEYFSETQRNKGNFPGRFSGRQFSNSRSEMNVSTLELGDSALYLCASSRSYQETQYFGPGTRLLVL.

The chain has TRBV5-1 and TRBJ2-5; 12 bases line up with TRBD2. CDR1 and CDR2 (germline): SGHRS, YFSETQ. With 5 bases clipped from V and 4 bases from J, the junction kept 6 bases outside the gene matches. This CDR3 comprises 15 residues. Here the CDR3 DNA reads TGCGCCAGCAGTTCTCCGACTAGCGGGAGAGAGACCCAGTACTTC. It codes for CASSSPTSGRETQYF.

This chain links TRBV27 with TRBJ1-2; D not resolved. Germline values: CDR1 MNHEY, CDR2 SMNVEV (reference sequence). Trimming pared 2 bases from V and 8 bases from J, leaving 24 bases between. The CDR3 loop spans 17 amino acids. The CDR3 DNA follows: TGTGCCAGCAGTTTAATCAATTCAGGCGAGGGCCTTAGAGGCTACACCTTC. Translation gives CASSLINSGEGLRGYTF.

This chain uses TRBV5-1 with TRBJ2-7; 10 bases are a match to TRBD2. V lost 3 bases and J lost 4; bases outside the gene matches: 4. This CDR3 has 14 residues. CDR1 SGHRS and CDR2 YFSETQ come from the germline V gene. The CDR3 reads CASSSLAGIYEQYF. In nucleotides, the CDR3 is TGCGCCAGCAGCTCACTAGCGGGAATTTACGAGCAGTACTTC.

The chain joins TRBV4-3 to TRBJ1-1, with unresolved D. Germline V gene data show CDR1 as LGHNA and CDR2 as YSLEER. CDR3 length: 15 residues. The V end lost 0 bases, the J end lost 1 base, and 9 bases lay between the germline ends. CDR3 sequence reads: CASSQDWQANTEAFF. The CDR3, as DNA: TGCGCCAGCAGCCAAGATTGGCAGGCGAACACTGAAGCTTTCTTT.

The rearrangement links TRBV7-2 to TRBJ1-2; maybe TRBD1 (5 bases). The ends were cut back, 10 bases at V and 4 bases at J, with 16 bases in the middle. This CDR3 has 13 amino acids. Germline CDR1 is SGHTA and CDR2 is FQGNSA. CDR3 region: CATTGVPFYGYTF. DNA of the CDR3: TGTGCCACCACGGGGGTCCCGTTCTATGGCTACACCTTC.